A single sample is the source of the 3 T cell receptor beta chains below, sequenced in a study of shared clonotypes between healthy human individuals. The data were produced by immunoSEQ multiplex PCR, yet TCRdb's version contains in-frame clones alone and is incomplete. This repertoire shows under 2,000,000 clones, roughly 94% found once; its top ten account for more than 0.9%. Cells designated naive CD8 were CD45RO-negative and were positively selected for CCR7, with terminally differentiated effector memory CD45RA+ cells excluded. The specimen was naive CD8+ T cells sorted from blood. The source of these receptors is a man younger than 35 in good health.

CDR3 protein: CASSTGQGVTGELFF. The CDR3 nucleotides read TGTGCCAGCAGCACGGGACAGGGGGTCACCGGGGAGCTGTTTTTT. The chain is built from TRBV6-5 and TRBJ2-2; 11 bases agree with TRBD1. The CDR3 is 15 residues long. Germline CDR1 MNHEY, CDR2 SVGAGI. V lost 6 bases, J lost 4 bases, and 4 bases stayed unmatched.

The chain couples TRBV19 to TRBJ1-1; weak D call: TRBD1 (6 bases). This CDR3 contains 16 residues. CDR1 and CDR2 (germline): LNHDA, SQIVND (reference sequence). Trimming took off 3 bases at V and 2 bases at J, with 16 bases between the two ends. In nucleotides, the CDR3 is TGTGCCAGTAGTATGGTGGCAGGGGCGATTAACACTGAAGCTTTCTTT. The encoded protein is CASSMVAGAINTEAFF.

This rearrangement joins TRBV4-3 to TRBJ2-7, with D unresolved. Between the trimmed V and J ends, which lost 3 bases and 1 base, there was a span of 13 bases. The V gene's germline CDR1 is LGHNA and CDR2 YSLEER. The CDR3 spans 15 residues. CDR3 bases: TGCGCCAGCAGCCACCGTATAGACACGTCCTACGAGCAGTACTTC. It translates to CASSHRIDTSYEQYF.